The TCR beta chain described here comes from a study of shared clonotypes between healthy human individuals. About the study: Aged 18 to 49, the donors were a couple of women and a few men. Each donor had three CD4 naive, three CD4 memory, two CD8 naive and one CD8 memory plate.

Naive CD4+ cells were CD45RA-selected; the remaining cells were memory. Researchers divided each subset's genomic DNA evenly across several immunoSEQ plates. Profiling relied on immunoSEQ multiplex PCR, and the TCRdb table lists in-frame clones only, not all of them. The sample consists of roughly 1.4 million clones, 98% of them appearing once. The CDR3 is made up of 13 amino acids. The V gene's germline CDR1 is LNHDA and CDR2 SQIVND (reference sequence). Trimming left V 7 bases short and J 6 bases short, with 12 bases between. Sequencing was performed on naive CD4+ T cells sorted from blood. Sample subset: CD45RA+ positively selected. The origin of this receptor is a man younger than 40 in good health. The rearrangement joins TRBV19 to TRBJ2-2; D gene uncertain. The CDR3 DNA follows: TGTGCCAGTATGTACCCGACCCCCGGGGAGCTGTTTTTT. Translation: CASMYPTPGELFF.